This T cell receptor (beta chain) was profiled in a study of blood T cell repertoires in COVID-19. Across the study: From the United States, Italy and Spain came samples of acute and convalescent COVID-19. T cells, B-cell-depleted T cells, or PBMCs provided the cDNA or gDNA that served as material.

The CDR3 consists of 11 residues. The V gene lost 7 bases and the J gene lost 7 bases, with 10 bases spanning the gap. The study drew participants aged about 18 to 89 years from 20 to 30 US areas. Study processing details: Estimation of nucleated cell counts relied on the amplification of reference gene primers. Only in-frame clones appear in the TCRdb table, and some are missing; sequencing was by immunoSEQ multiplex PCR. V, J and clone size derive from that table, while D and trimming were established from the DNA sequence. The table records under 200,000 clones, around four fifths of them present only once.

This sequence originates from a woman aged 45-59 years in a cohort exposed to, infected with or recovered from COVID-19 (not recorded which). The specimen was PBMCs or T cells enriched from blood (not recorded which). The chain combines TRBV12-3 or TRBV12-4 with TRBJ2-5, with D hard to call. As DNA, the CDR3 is TGTGCCAGCACCGCCGGCGGGACCCAGTACTTC. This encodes CASTAGGTQYF.